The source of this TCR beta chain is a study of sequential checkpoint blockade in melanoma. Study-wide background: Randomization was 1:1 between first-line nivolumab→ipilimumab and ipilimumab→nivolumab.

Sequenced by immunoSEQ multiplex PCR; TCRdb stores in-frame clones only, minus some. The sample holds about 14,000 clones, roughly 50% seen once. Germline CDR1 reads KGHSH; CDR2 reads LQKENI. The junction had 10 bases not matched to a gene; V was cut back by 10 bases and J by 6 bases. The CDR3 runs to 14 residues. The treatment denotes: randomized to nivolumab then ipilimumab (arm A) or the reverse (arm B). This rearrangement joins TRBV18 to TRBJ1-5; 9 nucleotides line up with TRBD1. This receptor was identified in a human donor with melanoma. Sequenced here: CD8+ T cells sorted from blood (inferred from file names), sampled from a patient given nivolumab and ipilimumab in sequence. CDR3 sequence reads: CANLGQGSGQPQHF. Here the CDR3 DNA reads TGTGCCAACCTTGGACAGGGGTCGGGTCAGCCCCAGCATTTT.